One T cell receptor beta chain is described in this entry. What it recognizes is unknown. This sample was included in a study of shared clonotypes between healthy human individuals. CD45RO-negative cells were positively selected for CCR7, leaving out terminally differentiated effector memory CD45RA+ cells. Study-wide points: Non-shared clonotypes had lower generation probabilities than clonotypes shared by all four sorted-subset donors.

The repertoire was sequenced with immunoSEQ multiplex PCR; TCRdb's copy has only in-frame clones and lacks some. The table includes 700,000 to 950,000 clones, approximately 96% detected once. The CDR3 contains 14 residues. V was cut by 5 bases and J by 4 bases, with 11 bases left in between. The germline V gene has CDR1 KGHSH and CDR2 LQKENI. The sequenced sample consisted of naive CD8+ T cells sorted from blood. The chain carries TRBV18 and TRBJ1-4; D not certain. This sequence originates from a man under 40 in good health. The DNA for the CDR3 is TGTGCCAGCTCATCCGACGTCTATAATGAAAAACTGTTTTTT. It is translated as CASSSDVYNEKLFF.